This paragraph covers one T cell receptor beta chain sequence. This receptor's antigen is unknown. No base-level quality is on record; no much larger clone is a single base apart. Collaborating institutions collected whole blood in K2EDTA tubes following their own protocols. For TCRbeta analysis, collaborators shipped samples in one of three forms: frozen whole blood, isolated PBMCs, or DNA extracted from either of those sample types. The germline V gene specifies WSHSY as CDR1 and SAAADI as CDR2. Inclusive of the bounding cysteine and phenylalanine, the CDR3 is 14 residues long. Only CDR3 DNA is held: 42 bases, read in frame from base 1. V loses 0 bases at its end and J loses 9 bases; junction bases beyond the gene matches: 7. This specimen belongs to a study of blood T cell repertoires in COVID-19 (dated by TCRdb to between 2020 and 2021). Background for the entire study: Samples covering the acute and convalescent phases of COVID-19 were provided by collaborators in the United States, Italy and Spain. The material from the prospective study consisted of cDNA or gDNA derived from T cells, B-cell-depleted T cells, or PBMCs. The dataset comprised deeply sampled blood TCRbeta repertoires from subjects exposed to, actively infected with, or recovered from COVID-19. The repertoires were made available in a free public database intended to serve as a resource for research on the immune response to SARS-CoV-2. The samples were drawn from two sources: the first 160 participants of the ongoing ImmuneRACE study, and 1,254 subjects contributed by 6 global collaborators. Sample metadata almost always included a de-identified subject ID, COVID-19 status, age in years and sex. HLA class I and class II types, where available, came from metadata supplied by the sample provider rather than from assay-based typing. What the authors observed across the whole study: The amount of clinical and demographic metadata varied by source and participant and was provided uncurated.

The immunoSEQ Assay, a bias-controlled multiplex PCR, was used to amplify TCRbeta CDR3 regions from genomic DNA. As for the original processing: Within the assay, amplification of reference gene primers was used to estimate how many nucleated cells each sample contained. To quantify the absolute abundance of each unique TCRbeta CDR3 rearrangement, sequence reads were collapsed and filtered. For each sample, productive Simpson clonality was calculated as the square root of Simpson's diversity index across productive rearrangements. TCRdb stores this immuneACCESS table with in-frame sequences only. Part of the clones is absent; in the studies checked, under half of the shortfall reflects unresolved V genes, and no reason is known for the rest. From that table come the V and J calls and clone size; the DNA was used to work out D and trimming. This sample has approximately 96,000 clones in its table, and about 84% of those were observed once. The ten largest account for about 11% of the sample.

The sample taken for sequencing was peripheral blood. The chain uses TRBV10-2 and TRBJ1-2, with TRBD1 identical over 7 junction bases. The receptor comes from a woman aged 80 or older with acute or convalescent COVID-19. The CDR3 protein is CASSESPGQRSYTF. The DNA sequence is given as TGCGCCAGCAGTGAGTCTCCGGGACAGAGGAGCTACACCTTC.